The present entry profiles one T cell receptor (beta chain) with its context. The antigen is not known. V lost 2 bases and J 0 bases, leaving 16 bases between the germline ends. Germline lookup yields CDR1 GTSNPN and CDR2 SVGIG (reference sequence). This CDR3 has 16 residues. The data were obtained in a study of graft-versus-host responses after intestinal transplantation. This table comes from immunoSEQ multiplex PCR, and its TCRdb copy is limited to in-frame clones, with some not included. The data hold tens of thousands of clones, with 75% to 95% observed a single time. The sample consisted of unstimulated CD4+ T cells sorted from spleen or lymph node cells, taken before intestinal transplant. This chain connects TRBV30 to TRBJ1-1; no definite D call. The receptor's source is a human donor who received an intestinal transplant. CDR3 residues: CAWSWRVSGMNTEAFF. CDR3 nucleotide sequence: TGTGCCTGGAGTTGGAGGGTGTCGGGGATGAACACTGAAGCTTTCTTT.